Listed here is a single TCR beta chain. This entry comes from a study of CD8+ T cells in alopecia areata. Study in general: Oral tofacitinib, 5 to 10 mg twice daily, was given in an open-label trial. Dosing spanned 6 to 18 months on tofacitinib, then 6 months off drug.

This CDR3 is 12 amino acids long. The V and J ends lost 4 bases and 7 bases respectively, with 10 bases between them. Germline assignment: CDR1 PRHDT and CDR2 FYEKMQ (reference sequence). Extracted from the samples, RNA was reverse transcribed into cDNA to serve as the sequencing template. Sequencing used immunoSEQ multiplex PCR; TCRdb keeps in-frame clones, though not all of them. The sample includes around 200,000 clones, about 60% of them seen just once. Indicated treatment: oral pan-JAK inhibitor, 5-10 mg twice daily. In alopecia areata patients, both lesional scalp punch biopsies and peripheral blood were collected.

The sequences come from CD8+ T cells sorted from blood, collected at week 24, from a patient treated with tofacitinib. The gene calls are TRBV13 and TRBJ1-1; D is possibly TRBD1 (5 bases). The sequence came from a human donor with alopecia areata. Here the CDR3 DNA reads TGTGCCAGCAGCTCCGGGGCCGGTGAAGCTTTCTTT. Translation: CASSSGAGEAFF.